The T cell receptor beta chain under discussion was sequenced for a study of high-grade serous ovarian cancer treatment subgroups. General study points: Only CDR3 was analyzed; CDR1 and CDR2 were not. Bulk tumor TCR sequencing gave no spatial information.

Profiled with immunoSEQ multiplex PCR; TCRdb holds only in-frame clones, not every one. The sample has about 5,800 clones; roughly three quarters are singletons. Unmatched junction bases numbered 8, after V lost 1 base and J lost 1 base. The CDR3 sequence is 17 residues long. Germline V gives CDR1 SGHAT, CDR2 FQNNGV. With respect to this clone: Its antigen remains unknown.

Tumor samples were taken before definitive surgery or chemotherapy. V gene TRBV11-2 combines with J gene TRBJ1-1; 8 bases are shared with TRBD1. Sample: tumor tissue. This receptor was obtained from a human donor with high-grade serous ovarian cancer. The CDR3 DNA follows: TGTGCCAGCAGCTTAGGATGGGCAGGGGGCAAGAACACTGAAGCTTTCTTT. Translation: CASSLGWAGGKNTEAFF.